These T cell receptor beta chains were read from a single sample in a study of CD8 T cells in ankylosing spondylitis. TCRdb reprocessed the 5' RACE reads with MiXCR, giving one entry per CDR3 protein. The data show more than 150,000 distinct CDR3 sequences, 9.5% to 13% seen once. The specimen was blood, either unsorted or a sorted T cell fraction (not recorded which). These receptors were taken from a male donor with ankylosing spondylitis or in good health (not recorded which). Each CDR3 is given with its conserved first and last residue. Fields, in order: D gene, V gene, clone size, J gene, CDR3 protein, CDR3 DNA. The D gene is left open where the match is weak. A clone size is listed for some rows: how often the clone was seen (once, few, many), or a class if it is expanded.

>-|TRBV24-1|many|TRBJ2-1
CATSDEALSYNEQFF
TGTGCCACCAGTGATGAAGCCCTCTCCTACAATGAGCAGTTCTTC
>TRBD2|TRBV5-1|many|TRBJ2-7
CASSLGSGSSSYEQYF
TGCGCCAGCAGCTTAGGTAGCGGGTCGAGCTCCTACGAGCAGTACTTC
>-|TRBV5-1|many|TRBJ2-7
CASSLDWRPIYEQYF
TGCGCCAGCAGCTTGGATTGGCGGCCTATCTACGAGCAGTACTTC
>TRBD2|TRBV27|many|TRBJ2-7
CASKIPGGGRQYF
TGTGCCAGCAAGATCCCGGGAGGGGGTCGGCAGTACTTC
>TRBD1|TRBV6-5|few|TRBJ2-3
CASSYSPGGRTDTQYF
TGTGCCAGCAGTTATTCACCAGGGGGACGCACAGATACGCAGTATTTT
>-|TRBV7-8|many|TRBJ1-1
CASSLAGLGTEAFF
TGTGCCAGCAGCTTAGCGGGGTTGGGCACTGAAGCTTTCTTT
>TRBD1|TRBV10-2|many|TRBJ2-1
CASQQGVVNEQFF
TGCGCCAGCCAACAGGGGGTAGTAAATGAGCAGTTCTTC
>-|TRBV6-5|many|TRBJ2-7
CASSYLGDSYEQYF
TGTGCCAGCAGTTATTTAGGTGACTCCTACGAGCAGTACTTC
>-|TRBV3-1|few|TRBJ1-2
CASSLKIGGYTF
TGTGCCAGCAGCCTGAAGATCGGAGGCTACACCTTC
>TRBD1|TRBV20-1|few|TRBJ2-7
CSARAGTGASEQYF
TGCAGTGCTAGAGCCGGGACAGGGGCCAGCGAGCAGTACTTC
>TRBD2|TRBV5-1|many|TRBJ2-2
CASSSETLPGGTGELFF
TGCGCCAGCAGCTCGGAAACGCTTCCGGGGGGAACCGGGGAGCTGTTTTTT
>-|TRBV5-1|many|TRBJ2-2
CASSPNQELFF
TGCGCCAGCAGCCCCAATCAGGAGCTGTTTTTT
>-|TRBV6-1|many|TRBJ1-1
CASRRTYNTEAFF
TGTGCCAGCAGACGGACATATAACACTGAAGCTTTCTTT
>TRBD1|TRBV18|-|TRBJ2-2
CASSPDRASTGELFF
TGTGCCAGCTCACCAGACAGGGCCTCCACCGGGGAGCTGTTTTTT
>-|TRBV20-1|many|TRBJ1-5
CSATPPGSSNQPQHF
TGCAGTGCCACCCCACCCGGATCGAGCAATCAGCCCCAGCATTTT
>-|TRBV12-5|-|TRBJ2-5
CASDLRGGSRGTQYF
TGTGCTAGTGATTTAAGAGGCGGGTCGAGGGGGACCCAGTACTTC
>TRBD2|TRBV9|few|TRBJ2-1
CASSVGFGAGGRKEQFF
TGTGCCAGCAGCGTAGGTTTCGGAGCGGGGGGGCGTAAGGAGCAGTTCTTC
>TRBD2|TRBV28|-|TRBJ2-3
CASPSGRAGSTDTQYF
TGTGCCAGCCCTAGCGGGAGGGCCGGGAGCACAGATACGCAGTATTTT
>TRBD1|TRBV7-8|few|TRBJ2-7
CASSLVLTSTGAYEQYF
TGTGCCAGCAGCTTAGTCCTCACTTCGACAGGGGCCTACGAGCAGTACTTC
>-|TRBV20-1|many|TRBJ2-5
CSASIRRPFVGRRGQETQYF
TGCAGTGCTAGTATCCGACGGCCGTTTGTTGGGCGTAGGGGCCAAGAGACCCAGTACTTC
>-|TRBV5-1|few|TRBJ2-3
CASGVGTGPTDTQYF
TGCGCCAGCGGGGTGGGCACAGGGCCAACAGATACGCAGTATTTT
>-|TRBV7-2|-|TRBJ2-5
CASSLGSIFQETQYF
TGTGCCAGCAGCTTAGGTTCGATCTTCCAGGAGACCCAGTACTTC
>-|TRBV11-2|few|TRBJ2-5
CASSPLLTQQETQYF
TGTGCCAGCAGCCCACTCTTAACACAACAAGAGACCCAGTACTTC
>TRBD1|TRBV3-1|many|TRBJ2-7
CASTGTGEEQYF
TGTGCCAGCACCGGGACAGGGGAAGAGCAGTACTTC
>-|TRBV12-3/TRBV12-4|-|TRBJ1-3
CASGTPDRRGNTIYF
TGTGCCAGCGGCACACCGGACAGACGAGGAAACACCATATATTTT
>-|TRBV12-3/TRBV12-4|many|TRBJ2-1
CASSTRGNEQFF
TGTGCCAGCAGTACCAGGGGCAATGAGCAGTTCTTC
>-|TRBV15|many|TRBJ2-2
CATSRDKATAGELFF
TGTGCCACCAGCAGAGATAAGGCGACTGCAGGGGAGCTGTTTTTT
>TRBD1|TRBV7-2|many|TRBJ1-5
CASSSGTGRPQHF
TGTGCCAGCAGCTCAGGGACAGGGCGGCCCCAGCATTTT
>-|TRBV20-1|-|TRBJ1-2
CSARDGHGAPGYTF
TGCAGTGCTAGAGACGGACACGGGGCACCCGGCTACACCTTC
>-|TRBV29-1|many|TRBJ1-2
CSVESRSAGAGGYTF
TGCAGCGTCGAATCCCGGTCCGCGGGGGCGGGAGGCTACACCTTC
>-|TRBV5-1|few|TRBJ1-1
CASSLVQGSMNTEAFF
TGCGCCAGCAGCTTGGTCCAGGGGTCCATGAACACTGAAGCTTTCTTT
>-|TRBV6-1|few|TRBJ1-3
CASSQVSGNTIYF
TGTGCCAGCTCTCAAGTCTCTGGAAACACCATATATTTT
>TRBD2|TRBV12-3/TRBV12-4|many|TRBJ2-4
CASSPGGGRDIQYF
TGTGCCAGCAGTCCGGGAGGAGGAAGGGACATTCAGTACTTC
>-|TRBV20-1|few|TRBJ1-1
CSEGGRGLRTEAFF
TGCAGTGAGGGGGGTAGGGGGTTGAGGACTGAAGCTTTCTTT
>-|TRBV11-2|-|TRBJ1-3
CASSPRTGSGNTIYF
TGTGCCAGCAGCCCACGGACGGGCTCTGGAAACACCATATATTTT
>-|TRBV7-9|-|TRBJ2-5
CASSEQETQYF
TGTGCCAGCAGCGAACAAGAGACCCAGTACTTC
>TRBD2|TRBV29-1|many|TRBJ2-1
CSSQRTSGITSSYNEQFF
TGCAGCTCTCAGAGGACTAGCGGGATCACAAGCTCCTACAATGAGCAGTTCTTC
>TRBD2|TRBV5-1|-|TRBJ2-7
CASSLDLGLAGGYEQYF
TGCGCCAGCAGCTTGGACCTGGGACTAGCGGGAGGCTACGAGCAGTACTTC
>-|TRBV3-1|many|TRBJ2-7
CASSQENEQYF
TGTGCCAGCAGCCAAGAGAACGAGCAGTACTTC
>-|TRBV4-3|-|TRBJ2-7
CASSQRGFSYEQYF
TGCGCCAGCAGCCAACGCGGCTTCTCCTACGAGCAGTACTTC
>-|TRBV5-1|many|TRBJ2-5
CASSLTTGSETQYF
TGCGCCAGCAGCTTAACTACAGGGAGTGAGACCCAGTACTTC
>-|TRBV7-7|many|TRBJ2-1
CASSLIPYNEQFF
TGTGCCAGCAGCTTAATCCCCTACAATGAGCAGTTCTTC
>TRBD1|TRBV3-1|many|TRBJ2-5
CASSLGQGWETQYF
TGTGCCAGCAGCCTGGGACAGGGCTGGGAGACCCAGTACTTC
>-|TRBV4-3|many|TRBJ1-1
CASSVVSNTEAFF
TGCGCCAGCAGCGTGGTGTCGAACACTGAAGCTTTCTTT
>TRBD2|TRBV5-1|-|TRBJ2-5
CASSRGPSGSYGAQETQYF
TGCGCCAGCAGCCGGGGCCCTAGCGGGAGTTATGGGGCCCAAGAGACCCAGTACTTC
>TRBD1|TRBV7-2|few|TRBJ2-1
CASLIGTGGSEQFF
TGTGCCAGCCTGATCGGGACAGGGGGCAGTGAGCAGTTCTTC
>TRBD2|TRBV11-3|-|TRBJ2-1
CASSGKAGGYEQFF
TGTGCCAGCAGCGGCAAAGCGGGGGGATATGAGCAGTTCTTC
>-|TRBV10-3|many|TRBJ2-5
CAISESRDRQETQYF
TGTGCCATCAGTGAGTCCCGGGACCGTCAAGAGACCCAGTACTTC
>-|TRBV5-1|many|TRBJ2-1
CASSLGLAPYNEQFF
TGCGCCAGCAGCTTGGGGCTAGCCCCCTACAATGAGCAGTTCTTC
>TRBD2|TRBV20-1|few|TRBJ2-3
CSASPRAGAMDTQYF
TGCAGTGCTAGCCCTAGGGCGGGAGCGATGGATACGCAGTATTTT
>-|TRBV11-2|few|TRBJ2-2
CASSLRQSNQNTGELFF
TGTGCCAGCAGCTTAAGGCAGTCTAACCAAAACACCGGGGAGCTGTTTTTT
>TRBD1|TRBV5-1|few|TRBJ1-3
CASSLGTGASGNTIYF
TGCGCCAGCAGCTTAGGGACAGGGGCTTCTGGAAACACCATATATTTT